This T cell receptor beta chain originates from a study of cytomegalovirus exposure and HLA in healthy donors. Germline CDR1 SEHNR, CDR2 FQNEAQ (reference sequence). This CDR3 has 13 residues. Germline trimming cut 6 bases from V and 8 bases from J; bases unmatched to any gene: 5. Use of 60 Vbeta and 13 Jbeta primers characterized the PCR. The protocol was immunoSEQ multiplex PCR, while the TCRdb copy is restricted to in-frame clones and leaves out a portion. The repertoire has more than 150,000 clones, more than 65% of them found once; the top ten carry roughly 1.2%. The rearrangement joins TRBV7-9 to TRBJ1-4, with 8 bases fitting TRBD1. This TCR derives from a girl aged 2 to 9 in good health and CMV-seropositive. Sequencing was done on a sample of PBMCs. The CDR3 is CASRETGGEKLFF. The CDR3 nucleotides are TGTGCCAGCAGGGAAACAGGGGGGGAAAAACTGTTTTTT.